This TCR beta chain was sequenced during a study of blood T cell repertoires in COVID-19 (TCRdb year 2020). With regard to the full study: The collaborator samples originated in the United States, Italy and Spain and spanned the acute and convalescent phases of COVID-19. A freely available public database, intended as a resource for researchers studying the immune response to SARS-CoV-2, is where the repertoires were released. The material from the prospective study consisted of cDNA or gDNA derived from T cells, B-cell-depleted T cells, or PBMCs. The samples were drawn from two sources: the first 160 participants of the ongoing ImmuneRACE study, and 1,254 subjects contributed by 6 global collaborators. The sample metadata nearly always contained a de-identified subject ID, COVID-19 status, age in years and sex. HLA class I and class II types, where available, came from metadata supplied by the sample provider rather than from assay-based typing. Deeply sampled blood TCRbeta repertoires from subjects exposed to, actively infected with, or recovered from COVID-19 were included in the dataset. The full study reports these points: How much clinical and demographic metadata was included differed by source and by participant, and the metadata was provided uncurated.

The junction shows trimming of 3 bases on V and 3 bases on J, and the gene matches do not reach 6 bases of it. Taken from cysteine to phenylalanine, the CDR3 has 15 residues. Only the CDR3 DNA is retained, 45 bases long and in frame from the first base. Looking up the germline V gene yields CDR1 MNHNS and CDR2 SASEGT. TCRbeta CDR3 regions were amplified from genomic DNA by means of the immunoSEQ Assay, a bias-controlled multiplex PCR. Per the authors' processing: The number of nucleated cells in each sample was estimated by amplification of reference gene primers within the assay. To quantify the absolute abundance of each unique TCRbeta CDR3 rearrangement, sequence reads were collapsed and filtered. Productive Simpson clonality was computed per sample as the square root of Simpson's diversity index over productive rearrangements. In TCRdb, the immuneACCESS table is reduced to in-frame sequences with V and J assigned. These tables do not hold every clone; where another copy was compared, an unresolved V gene accounts for under half, and the others remain unexplained. The DNA was the basis for D and trimming; V, J and clone size are from that table. This sample has approximately 250,000 clones in its table, and 65% to 90% of those were observed once. In total, the top ten clones hold about an eighth of the sample.

Only a few counts were recorded for this clone. The clone's antigen remains unknown. No much larger clone is present one base from it, and per-base qualities are unavailable. One collaborating source in Seattle enrolled patients while the patients were actively infected and followed the patients over time throughout the course of disease. Whole blood was collected in K2EDTA tubes by collaborating institutions according to the institutions' own protocols. For TCRbeta analysis, collaborators shipped samples as frozen whole blood, isolated PBMCs, or DNA extracted from either of those sample types. This TCR was sampled from a woman in her seventies with COVID-19, enrolled during active disease. Source material: peripheral blood. The sequence links TRBV6-1 to TRBJ2-7; TRBD1 agrees with 9 junctional bases. The nucleotide sequence reads as follows: TGTGCCAGCAGTGACGGGACAGGGCCTTTCTACGAGCAGTACTTC. Translated, it reads CASSDGTGPFYEQYF.